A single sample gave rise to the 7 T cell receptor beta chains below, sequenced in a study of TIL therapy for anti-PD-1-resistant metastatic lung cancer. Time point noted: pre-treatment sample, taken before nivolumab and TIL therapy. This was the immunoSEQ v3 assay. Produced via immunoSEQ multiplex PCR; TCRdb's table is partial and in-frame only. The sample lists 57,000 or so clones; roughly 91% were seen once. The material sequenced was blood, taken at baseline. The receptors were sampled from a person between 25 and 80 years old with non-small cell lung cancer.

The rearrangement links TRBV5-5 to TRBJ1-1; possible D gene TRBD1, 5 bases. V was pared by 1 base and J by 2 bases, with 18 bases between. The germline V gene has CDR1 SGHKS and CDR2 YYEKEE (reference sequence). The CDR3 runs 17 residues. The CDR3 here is CASSLRDPRQYNTEAFF. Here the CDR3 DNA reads TGTGCCAGCAGCTTGCGCGATCCTAGACAGTACAACACTGAAGCTTTCTTT. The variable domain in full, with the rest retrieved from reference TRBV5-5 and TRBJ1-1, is DAGVTQSPTHLIKTRGQQVTLRCSPISGHKSVSWYQQVLGQGPQFIFQYYEKEERGRGNFPDRFSARQFPNYSSELNVNALLLGDSALYLCASSLRDPRQYNTEAFFGQGTRLTVV.

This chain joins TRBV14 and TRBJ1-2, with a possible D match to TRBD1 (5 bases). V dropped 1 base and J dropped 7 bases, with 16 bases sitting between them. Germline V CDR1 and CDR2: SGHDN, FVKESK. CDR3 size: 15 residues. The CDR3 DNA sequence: TGTGCCAGCAGCCAAGCCCGGGGCTCCAAGGCTGGCTACACCTTC. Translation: CASSQARGSKAGYTF.

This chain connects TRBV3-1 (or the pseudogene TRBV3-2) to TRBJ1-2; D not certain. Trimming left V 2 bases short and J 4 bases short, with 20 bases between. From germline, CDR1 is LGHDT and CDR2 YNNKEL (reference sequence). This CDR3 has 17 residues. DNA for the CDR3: TGTGCCAGCAGCCAATTTATCGCCGGAGGGTACACCTATGGCTACACCTTC. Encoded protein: CASSQFIAGGYTYGYTF.

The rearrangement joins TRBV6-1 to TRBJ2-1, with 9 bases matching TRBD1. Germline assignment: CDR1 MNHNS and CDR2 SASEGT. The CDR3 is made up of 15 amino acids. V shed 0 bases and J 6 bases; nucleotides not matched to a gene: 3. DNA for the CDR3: TGTGCCAGCAGTGAAGCGAGGACAGGGGTCAATGAGCAGTTCTTC. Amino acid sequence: CASSEARTGVNEQFF.

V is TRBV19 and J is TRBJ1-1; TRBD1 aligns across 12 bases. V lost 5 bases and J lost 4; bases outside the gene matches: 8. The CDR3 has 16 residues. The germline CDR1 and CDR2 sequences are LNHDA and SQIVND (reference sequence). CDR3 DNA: TGTGCCAGTAGTCCGGGACAGGGGGCGAGTAGCACTGAAGCTTTCTTT. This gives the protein CASSPGQGASSTEAFF.

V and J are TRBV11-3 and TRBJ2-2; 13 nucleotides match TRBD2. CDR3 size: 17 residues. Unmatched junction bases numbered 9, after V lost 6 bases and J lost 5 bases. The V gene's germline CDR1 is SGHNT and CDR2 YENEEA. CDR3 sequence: CASSIRSGLAGTGELFF. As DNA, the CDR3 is TGTGCCAGCAGTATAAGATCGGGACTAGCGGGAACCGGGGAGCTGTTTTTT.

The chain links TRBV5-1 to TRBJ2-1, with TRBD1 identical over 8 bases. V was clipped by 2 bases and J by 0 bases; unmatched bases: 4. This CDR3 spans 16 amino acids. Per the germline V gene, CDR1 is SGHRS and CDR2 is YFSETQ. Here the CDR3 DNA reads TGCGCCAGCAGCTTACGGACAGGGCGCTCCTACAATGAGCAGTTCTTC. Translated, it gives CASSLRTGRSYNEQFF.